This T cell receptor (beta chain) was sequenced during a study of shared clonotypes between healthy human individuals. The table came from immunoSEQ multiplex PCR; TCRdb's copy has only in-frame clones and leaves some out. The data contain about 1,500,000 clones, approximately 97% of them seen just once; the ten biggest clones take up over 1%. The ends were cut back, 0 bases at V and 4 bases at J, with 14 bases in the middle. The germline V gene has CDR1 MNHNS and CDR2 SASEGT. CDR3 length: 16 amino acids. The origin of this receptor is a man aged 25 to 40 in good health. Sequencing was done on a sample of naive CD4+ T cells sorted from blood. Subset: CD45RA+ positively selected. J is TRBJ2-3 and V is TRBV6-1; D is perhaps TRBD2 (5 bases). In DNA, the CDR3 is TGTGCCAGCAGTGAAGCGTTGGGAGTTTCAGCAGATACGCAGTATTTT. Amino acids: CASSEALGVSADTQYF.